The 8 T cell receptor beta chains presented below share a single source sample, sequenced in a study of OX40 agonist ivuxolimab in advanced cancers. The protocol used for the library was the immunoSEQ multiplex PCR assay. The clones in this table, taken by TCRdb from immuneACCESS, are in-frame only. Not every clone is retained; where verified, under half of the shortfall comes from an unresolved V gene, and the cause of the rest is unknown. This sample gives about 27,000 clones in total; about 70% of them show up just once. About 15% of the sample belongs to the ten largest clones. The sequences come from CD4+ or CD8+ T cells sorted from blood, collected in a trial of the OX40 agonist ivuxolimab. The receptors come from an adult with an advanced solid tumor such as melanoma, head and neck, liver or kidney cancer.

CDR3 in amino acids: CASSLGLLGGETQYF. For the CDR3, the DNA is TGTGCCAGCAGCTTAGGTTTACTGGGGGGAGAGACCCAGTACTTC. The rearrangement links TRBV7-3 to TRBJ2-5, with D tentatively TRBD2 (6 bases). Germline values: CDR1 SGHTA, CDR2 FQGTGA. The CDR3 is made up of 15 amino acids. V shed 2 bases and J shed 4 bases, with 14 bases lying between them. Complete variable domain (other parts from reference TRBV7-3 and TRBJ2-5): GAGVSQTPSNKVTEKGKYVELRCDPISGHTALYWYRQSLGQGPEFLIYFQGTGAADDSGLPNDRFFAVRPEGSVSTLKIQRTERGDSAVYLCASSLGLLGGETQYFGPGTRLLVL.

DNA for the CDR3: TGTGCCTCCGGGACAGGGGCTTCATACGAGCAGTACTTC. Translating gives CASGTGASYEQYF. The chain is built from TRBV10-3 and TRBJ2-7, with 10 bases lining up with TRBD1. Germline CDR1 ENHRY, CDR2 SYGVKD. With 11 bases clipped from V and 4 bases from J, the junction kept 8 bases outside the gene matches. This CDR3 region has 13 residues.

The chain joins TRBV12-2 to TRBJ1-1. TRBV12-2 is a pseudogene locus. The CDR3 has 12 amino acids. The CDR3 here is CASRQPHPVAFF. CDR3 sequence (DNA): TGTGCAAGTCGCCAGCCCCATCCGGTGGCTTTCTTT.

The chain combines TRBV19 with TRBJ1-1; tentative D call: TRBD1 (5 bases). The CDR3 consists of 13 residues. Germline values: CDR1 LNHDA, CDR2 SQIVND (reference sequence). Trimming left V 5 bases short and J 8 bases short, with 15 bases between. CDR3 bases: TGTGCCAGTAGTCCGGGACGGTGGCAGGAAGCTTTCTTT. Translation gives CASSPGRWQEAFF.

This clone has just one count. The chain uses TRBV5-1 and TRBJ2-3, with TRBD2 matching 11 bases. J was trimmed by 2 bases and V by 2 bases; bases with no gene match: 7. Germline loops: CDR1 SGHRS, CDR2 YFSETQ. This CDR3 is built from 17 residues. The CDR3 coding sequence is TGCGCCAGCAGCTTTAGGGCTAGCGGGGGGTCCACAGATACGCAGTATTTT. This translates into CASSFRASGGSTDTQYF.

The genes are TRBV4-2 and TRBJ1-2; maybe TRBD1 (6 bases). The V end lost 0 bases, the J end lost 5 bases, and 22 bases lay between the germline ends. This CDR3 spans 18 amino acids. CDR1 LGHNA and CDR2 YNFKEQ come from the germline V gene. The CDR3 here is CASSQDLPRGGFFYGYTF. CDR3 DNA: TGTGCCAGCAGCCAAGATTTACCCAGGGGCGGATTTTTTTATGGCTACACCTTC.

This chain links TRBV27 with TRBJ2-7, with TRBD1 matching 9 bases. Germline CDR1 reads MNHEY; CDR2 reads SMNVEV (reference sequence). This CDR3 spans 15 amino acids. V lost 3 bases to trimming and J lost 3 bases; unmatched junction nucleotides: 6. CDR3 DNA: TGTGCCAGCAGTTTTGACCGGGACAGGGACTACGAGCAGTACTTC. It encodes CASSFDRDRDYEQYF.

This chain uses TRBV5-1 with TRBJ1-5; tentative D call: TRBD1 (5 bases). The CDR3 contains 14 residues. V was pared by 4 bases and J by 8 bases, with 16 bases between. Germline CDR1 SGHRS, CDR2 YFSETQ. The CDR3 nucleotides read TGCGCCAGCAGCCCAGGGTCCTCCCAGGAGCCCCAGCATTTT. It is translated as CASSPGSSQEPQHF. Supplemented by reference TRBV5-1 and TRBJ1-5, the full variable domain reads KAGVTQTPRYLIKTRGQQVTLSCSPISGHRSVSWYQQTPGQGLQFLFEYFSETQRNKGNFPGRFSGRQFSNSRSEMNVSTLELGDSALYLCASSPGSSQEPQHFGDGTRLSIL.